The sample holds many counts of the clone carrying this T cell receptor (beta chain). TCRdb reprocessed the 5' RACE reads via MiXCR and lists one record per CDR3 protein. The sample holds about 50,000 distinct CDR3 sequences; 25% to 30% are singletons and the top ten take approximately 2%. Trimming pared 5 bases from V and 0 bases from J, leaving 19 bases between. The CDR3 totals 16 residues. Germline-derived CDR1 and CDR2 are DFQATT and SNEGSKA (reference sequence). The chain combines TRBV20-1 with TRBJ2-5; D perhaps matches TRBD2 (6 bases). The origin of this receptor is a female donor with breast cancer. Sequences were obtained from naive CD4+ T cells sorted from blood. As for subset: naive CD4+ T cells, CD4+CD45RA+CD25-. As DNA, the CDR3 is TGCAGTGCTGGGGGACTGGCCGGATGGAACCAAGAGACCCAGTACTTC. Translated: CSAGGLAGWNQETQYF.